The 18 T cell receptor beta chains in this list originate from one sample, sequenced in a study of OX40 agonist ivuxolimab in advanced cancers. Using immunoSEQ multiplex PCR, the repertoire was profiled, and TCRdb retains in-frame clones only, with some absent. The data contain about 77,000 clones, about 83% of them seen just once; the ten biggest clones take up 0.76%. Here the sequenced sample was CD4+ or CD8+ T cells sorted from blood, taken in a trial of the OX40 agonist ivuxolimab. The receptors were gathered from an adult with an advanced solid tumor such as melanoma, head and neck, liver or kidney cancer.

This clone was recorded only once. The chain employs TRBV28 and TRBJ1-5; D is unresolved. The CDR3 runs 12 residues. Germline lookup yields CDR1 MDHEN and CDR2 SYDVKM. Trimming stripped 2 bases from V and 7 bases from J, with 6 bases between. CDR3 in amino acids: CASSLQWQPQHF. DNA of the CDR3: TGTGCCAGCAGTTTACAGTGGCAGCCCCAGCATTTT.

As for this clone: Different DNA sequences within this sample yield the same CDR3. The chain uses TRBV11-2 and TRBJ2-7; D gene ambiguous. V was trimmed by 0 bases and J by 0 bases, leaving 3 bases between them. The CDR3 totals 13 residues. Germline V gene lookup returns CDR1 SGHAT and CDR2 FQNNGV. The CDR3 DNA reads TGTGCCAGCAGCTTAGATCACTCCTACGAGCAGTACTTC. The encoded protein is CASSLDHSYEQYF.

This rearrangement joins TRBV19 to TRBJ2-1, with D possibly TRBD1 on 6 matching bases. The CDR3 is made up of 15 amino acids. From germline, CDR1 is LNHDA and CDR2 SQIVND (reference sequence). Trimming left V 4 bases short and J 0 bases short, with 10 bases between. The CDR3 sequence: CASSTTGGSYNEQFF. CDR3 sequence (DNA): TGTGCCAGTAGTACGACAGGTGGCTCCTACAATGAGCAGTTCTTC.

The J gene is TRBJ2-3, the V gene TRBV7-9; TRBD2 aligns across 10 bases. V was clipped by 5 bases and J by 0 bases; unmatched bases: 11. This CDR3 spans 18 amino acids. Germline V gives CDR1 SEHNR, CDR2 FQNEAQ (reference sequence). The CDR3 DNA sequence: TGTGCCAGCAGCCGGAGGACTAGCGGTTACACTAGCACAGATACGCAGTATTTT. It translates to CASSRRTSGYTSTDTQYF. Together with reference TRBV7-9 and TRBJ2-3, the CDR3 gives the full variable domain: DTGVSQNPRHKITKRGQNVTFRCDPISEHNRLYWYRQTLGQGPEFLTYFQNEAQLEKSRLLSDRFSAERPKGSFSTLEIQRTEQGDSAMYLCASSRRTSGYTSTDTQYFGPGTRLTVL.

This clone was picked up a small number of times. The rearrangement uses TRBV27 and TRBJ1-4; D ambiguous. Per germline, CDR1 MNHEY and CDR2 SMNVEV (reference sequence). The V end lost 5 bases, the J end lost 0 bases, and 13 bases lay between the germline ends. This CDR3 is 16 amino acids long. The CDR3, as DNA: TGTGCCAGCAGTCCAACTCCAATTGCAACTAATGAAAAACTGTTTTTT. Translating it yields CASSPTPIATNEKLFF. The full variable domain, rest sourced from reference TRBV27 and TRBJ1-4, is EAQVTQNPRYLITVTGKKLTVTCSQNMNHEYMSWYRQDPGLGLRQIYYSMNVEVTDKGDVPEGYKVSRKEKRNFPLILESPSPNQTSLYFCASSPTPIATNEKLFFGSGTQLSVL.

CDR3 protein: CASSLGQINYGYTF. The CDR3 DNA reads as TGTGCCAGCAGCCTGGGACAGATTAACTATGGCTACACCTTC. The chain is built from TRBV28 and TRBJ1-2; 7 positions match TRBD1. The ends lost 6 bases at V and 1 base at J; junction bases unmatched: 5. Germline lookup yields CDR1 MDHEN and CDR2 SYDVKM. This CDR3 has 14 residues.

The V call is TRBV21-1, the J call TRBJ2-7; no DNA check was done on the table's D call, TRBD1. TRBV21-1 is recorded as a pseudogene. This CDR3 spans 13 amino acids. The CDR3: CASSKGHLYEQYF. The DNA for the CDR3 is TGTGCCAGCAGCAAAGGACACCTCTACGAGCAGTACTTC.

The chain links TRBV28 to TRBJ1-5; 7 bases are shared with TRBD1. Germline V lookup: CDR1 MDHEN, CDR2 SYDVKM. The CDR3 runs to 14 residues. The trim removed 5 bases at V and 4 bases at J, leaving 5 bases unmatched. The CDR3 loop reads CASSPPGGNQPQHF. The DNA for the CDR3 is TGTGCCAGCAGTCCCCCAGGGGGGAATCAGCCCCAGCATTTT.

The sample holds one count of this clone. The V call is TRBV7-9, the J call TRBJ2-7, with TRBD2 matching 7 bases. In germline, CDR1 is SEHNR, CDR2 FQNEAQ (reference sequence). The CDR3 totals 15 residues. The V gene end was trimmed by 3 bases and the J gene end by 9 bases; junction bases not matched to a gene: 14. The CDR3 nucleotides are TGTGCCAGCAGCTTTGGGGTGGAGACTAGCTTTGCGCAGTACTTC. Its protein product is CASSFGVETSFAQYF.

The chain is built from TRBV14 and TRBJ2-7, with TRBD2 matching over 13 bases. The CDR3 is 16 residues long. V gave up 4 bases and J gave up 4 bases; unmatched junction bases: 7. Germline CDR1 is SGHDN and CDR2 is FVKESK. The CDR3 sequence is CASSLSTSGRSYEQYF. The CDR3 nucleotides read TGTGCCAGCAGCCTTTCGACTAGCGGGAGGTCTTACGAGCAGTACTTC.

The CDR3 protein is CASSKEQVSGANVLTF. The DNA for the CDR3 is TGTGCCAGCAGCAAAGAGCAGGTCTCTGGGGCCAACGTCCTGACTTTC. The chain joins TRBV21-1 to TRBJ2-6; the D call in the table, TRBD1, was not verified against the DNA. TRBV21-1 is a documented pseudogene. This CDR3 comprises 16 residues.

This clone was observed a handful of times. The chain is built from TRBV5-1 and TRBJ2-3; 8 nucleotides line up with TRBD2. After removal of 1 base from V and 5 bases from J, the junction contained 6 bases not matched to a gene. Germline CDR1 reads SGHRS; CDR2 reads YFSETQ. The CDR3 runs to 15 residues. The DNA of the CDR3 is TGCGCCAGCAGCTTGCCCACTGCGGGGGGAGATACGCAGTATTTT. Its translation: CASSLPTAGGDTQYF.

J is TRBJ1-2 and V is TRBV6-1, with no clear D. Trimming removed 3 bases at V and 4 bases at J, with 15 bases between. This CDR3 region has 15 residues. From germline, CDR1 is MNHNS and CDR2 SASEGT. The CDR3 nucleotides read TGTGCCAGCAGTGAGAGTGGCCCCTCGGGCTATGGCTACACCTTC. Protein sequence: CASSESGPSGYGYTF.

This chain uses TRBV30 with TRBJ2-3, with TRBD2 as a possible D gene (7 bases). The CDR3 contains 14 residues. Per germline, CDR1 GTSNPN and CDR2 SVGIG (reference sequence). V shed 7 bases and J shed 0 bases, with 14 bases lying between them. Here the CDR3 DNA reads TGTGCCTTGAAAGGGGGGGTGAGCACAGATACGCAGTATTTT. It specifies CALKGGVSTDTQYF.

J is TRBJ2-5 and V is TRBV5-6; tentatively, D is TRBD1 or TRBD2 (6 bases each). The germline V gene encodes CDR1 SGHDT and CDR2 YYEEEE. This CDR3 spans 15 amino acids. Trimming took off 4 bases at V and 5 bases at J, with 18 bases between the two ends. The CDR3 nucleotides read TGTGCCAGCAGCGGCCACGGGGGCCGGAGGGAGACCCAGTACTTC. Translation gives CASSGHGGRRETQYF.

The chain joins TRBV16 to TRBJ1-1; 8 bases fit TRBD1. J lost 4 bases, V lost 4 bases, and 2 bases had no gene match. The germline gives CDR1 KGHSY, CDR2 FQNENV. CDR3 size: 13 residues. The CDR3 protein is CASSRQGTTEAFF. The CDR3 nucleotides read TGTGCCAGCAGCCGACAGGGGACCACTGAAGCTTTCTTT.

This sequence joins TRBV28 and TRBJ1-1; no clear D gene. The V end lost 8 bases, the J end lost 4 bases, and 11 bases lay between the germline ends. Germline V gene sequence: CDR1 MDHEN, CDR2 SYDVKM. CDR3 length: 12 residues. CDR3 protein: CASGILTTEAFF. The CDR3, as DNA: TGTGCCAGCGGGATACTTACCACTGAAGCTTTCTTT.

CDR3 loop: CASSFRGVNTEAFF. DNA for the CDR3: TGTGCCAGTAGTTTCAGGGGGGTGAACACTGAAGCTTTCTTT. The chain combines TRBV19 with TRBJ1-1; TRBD1 matches at 7 bases. The CDR3 is made up of 14 amino acids. Germline assignment: CDR1 LNHDA and CDR2 SQIVND (reference sequence). V shed 5 bases and J 0 bases; nucleotides not matched to a gene: 3.